These T cell receptor beta chains were read from a single sample in a study of Graves' ophthalmopathy and Graves' hyperthyroidism. TCRdb re-derived calls from the multiplex PCR reads in MiXCR, one entry per CDR3 protein. Among over a million distinct CDR3 sequences, 36% were seen once, and the ten largest hold around 10%. The sample taken for sequencing was peripheral blood or thyroid tissue (not recorded which). The receptors derive from an adult man with Graves' hyperthyroidism. Both conserved end residues are part of each CDR3. A D gene is named only where the DNA matches it firmly.

v_gene	j_gene	d_gene	CDR3aa
TRBV5-1	TRBJ1-6	NA	CASSLGGGSSPLHF
TRBV29-1	TRBJ2-7	TRBD1	CSPGQGSYEQYF
TRBV10-3	TRBJ2-7	NA	CASRPTHYEQYF
TRBV5-1	TRBJ2-7	NA	CASSPRDSPNYEQYF
TRBV20-1	TRBJ1-2	NA	CSASKDSYGYTF
TRBV20-1	TRBJ1-2	TRBD1	CSATSGTVNYGYTF
TRBV12-3/TRBV12-4	TRBJ1-1	TRBD1	CASSQDQGQPNTEAFF
TRBV7-2	TRBJ2-5	TRBD1	CASSQGTGGLETQYF
TRBV7-9	TRBJ2-7	NA	CASSSREGDFYEQYF
TRBV4-3	TRBJ2-7	NA	CASSQTTGHYEQYF
TRBV29-1	TRBJ1-5	TRBD1	CRPGQGSNQPQHF
TRBV7-8	TRBJ2-6	NA	CASSLRGDDLSLSGANVLTF
TRBV12-3/TRBV12-4	TRBJ1-5	NA	CASSLQGVEQPQHF
TRBV9	TRBJ1-5	TRBD1	CASSGGQNNQPQHF
TRBV6-2/TRBV6-3	TRBJ1-1	NA	CASSYPARTNTEAFF
TRBV6-5	TRBJ2-7	NA	CASLPPLGHEQYF
TRBV9	TRBJ1-1	NA	CASSSKQGVGKSEAFF
TRBV7-6	TRBJ2-2	TRBD1	CASSLLVTGGAANTGELFF
TRBV25-1	TRBJ2-7	TRBD2	CASSAKGLAGVDEQYF
TRBV9	TRBJ2-7	NA	CASSVGRQSSYEQYF
TRBV6-5	TRBJ1-1	NA	CASSYSVVNTEAFF
TRBV7-9	TRBJ1-2	NA	CASSLETRLGLETF